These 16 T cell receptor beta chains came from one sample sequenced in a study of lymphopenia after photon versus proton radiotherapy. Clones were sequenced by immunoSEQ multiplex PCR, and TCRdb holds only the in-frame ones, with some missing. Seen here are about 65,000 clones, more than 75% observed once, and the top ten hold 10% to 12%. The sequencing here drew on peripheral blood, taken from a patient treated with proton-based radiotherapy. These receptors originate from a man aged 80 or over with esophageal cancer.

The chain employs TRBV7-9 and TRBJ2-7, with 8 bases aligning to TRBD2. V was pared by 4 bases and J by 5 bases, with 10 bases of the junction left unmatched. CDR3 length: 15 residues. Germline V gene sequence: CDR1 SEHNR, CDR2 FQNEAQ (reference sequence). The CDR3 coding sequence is TGTGCCAGCAGCTCCGTAGCGGGAACGATGGACGAGCAGTACTTC. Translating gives CASSSVAGTMDEQYF.

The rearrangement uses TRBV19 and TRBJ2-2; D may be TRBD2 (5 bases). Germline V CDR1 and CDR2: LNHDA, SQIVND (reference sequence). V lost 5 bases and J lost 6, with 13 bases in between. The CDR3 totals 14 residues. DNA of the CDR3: TGTGCCAGTAGTCAGGTAGCGTCGGCCGGGGAGCTGTTTTTT. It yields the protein CASSQVASAGELFF.

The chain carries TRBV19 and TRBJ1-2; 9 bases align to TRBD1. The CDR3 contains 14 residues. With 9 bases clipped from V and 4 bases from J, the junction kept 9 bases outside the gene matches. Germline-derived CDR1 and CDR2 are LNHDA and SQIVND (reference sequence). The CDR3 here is CASEGTGSGYGYTF. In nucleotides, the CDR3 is TGTGCCAGCGAAGGGACAGGGTCGGGCTATGGCTACACCTTC. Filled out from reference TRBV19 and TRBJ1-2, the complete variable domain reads DGGITQSPKYLFRKEGQNVTLSCEQNLNHDAMYWYRQDPGQGLRLIYYSQIVNDFQKGDIAEGYSVSREKKESFPLTVTSAQKNPTAFYLCASEGTGSGYGYTFGSGTRLTVV.

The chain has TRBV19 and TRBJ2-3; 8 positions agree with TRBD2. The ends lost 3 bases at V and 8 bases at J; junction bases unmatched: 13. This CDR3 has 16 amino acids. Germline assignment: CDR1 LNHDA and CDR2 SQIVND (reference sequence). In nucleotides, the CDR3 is TGTGCCAGTAGTATCTCCAGCGGGAGAGGGTTAGGTACGCAGTATTTT. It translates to CASSISSGRGLGTQYF.

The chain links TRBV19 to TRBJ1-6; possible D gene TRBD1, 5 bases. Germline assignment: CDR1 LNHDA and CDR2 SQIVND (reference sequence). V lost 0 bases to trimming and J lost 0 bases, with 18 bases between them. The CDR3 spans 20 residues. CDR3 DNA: TGTGCCAGTAGTATAGAACGGGGACGGGTTTCTAGCTCCTATAATTCACCCCTCCACTTT. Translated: CASSIERGRVSSSYNSPLHF.

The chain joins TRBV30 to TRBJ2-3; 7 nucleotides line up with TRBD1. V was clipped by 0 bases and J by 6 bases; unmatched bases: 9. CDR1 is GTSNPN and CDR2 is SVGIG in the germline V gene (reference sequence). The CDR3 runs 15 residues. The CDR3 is CAWSVSFVGGDTQYF. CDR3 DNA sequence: TGTGCCTGGAGTGTAAGTTTTGTAGGGGGCGATACGCAGTATTTT.

The CDR3 loop is CASRGRGTEAFF. CDR3 DNA sequence: TGTGCCAGCAGAGGCAGGGGGACTGAAGCTTTCTTT. The rearrangement joins TRBV5-4 to TRBJ1-1; 7 bases match TRBD1. The germline CDR1 and CDR2 sequences are SGHNT and YYREEE (reference sequence). V lost 5 bases, J lost 5 bases, and 3 bases stayed unmatched. This CDR3 spans 12 amino acids.

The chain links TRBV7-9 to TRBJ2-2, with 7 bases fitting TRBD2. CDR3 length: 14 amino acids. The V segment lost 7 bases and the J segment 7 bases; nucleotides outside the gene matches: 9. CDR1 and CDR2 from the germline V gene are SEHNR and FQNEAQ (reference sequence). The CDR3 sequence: CASTTGGLSGELFF. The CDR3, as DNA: TGTGCCAGCACAACGGGGGGTCTGAGCGGGGAGCTGTTTTTT.

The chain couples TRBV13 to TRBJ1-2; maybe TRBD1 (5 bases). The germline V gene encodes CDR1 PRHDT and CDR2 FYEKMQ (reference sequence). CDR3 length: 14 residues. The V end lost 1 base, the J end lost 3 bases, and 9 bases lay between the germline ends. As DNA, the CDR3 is TGTGCCAGCAGCTTAGCACAGGACTACTATGGCTACACCTTC. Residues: CASSLAQDYYGYTF.

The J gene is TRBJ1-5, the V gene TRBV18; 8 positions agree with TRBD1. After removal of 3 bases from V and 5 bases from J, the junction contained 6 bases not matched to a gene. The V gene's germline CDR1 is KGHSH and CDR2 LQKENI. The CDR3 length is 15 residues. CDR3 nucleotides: TGTGCCAGCTCACCCTATTCAGGGGGCGATCAGCCCCAGCATTTT. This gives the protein CASSPYSGGDQPQHF.

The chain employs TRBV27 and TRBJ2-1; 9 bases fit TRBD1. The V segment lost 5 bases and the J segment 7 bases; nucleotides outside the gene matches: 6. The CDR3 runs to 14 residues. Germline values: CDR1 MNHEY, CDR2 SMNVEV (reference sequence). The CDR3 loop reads CASSQWTGANEQFF. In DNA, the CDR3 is TGTGCCAGCAGTCAATGGACAGGGGCAAATGAGCAGTTCTTC.

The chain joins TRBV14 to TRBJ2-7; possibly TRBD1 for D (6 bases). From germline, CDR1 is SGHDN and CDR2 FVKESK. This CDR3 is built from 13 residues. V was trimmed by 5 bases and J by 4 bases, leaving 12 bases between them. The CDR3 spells CASSTDRTYEQYF. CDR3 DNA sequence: TGTGCCAGCAGCACCGACAGGACTTACGAGCAGTACTTC.

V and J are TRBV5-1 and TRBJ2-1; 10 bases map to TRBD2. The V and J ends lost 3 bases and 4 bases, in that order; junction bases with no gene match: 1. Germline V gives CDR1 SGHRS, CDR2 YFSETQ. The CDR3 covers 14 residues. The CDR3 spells CASSWTSGYNEQFF. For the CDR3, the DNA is TGCGCCAGCAGCTGGACTAGCGGATACAATGAGCAGTTCTTC.

CDR3 sequence: CASSQGLAGVVDTQYF. CDR3 nucleotide sequence: TGTGCCAGCAGCCAGGGACTAGCGGGAGTCGTGGATACGCAGTATTTT. V is TRBV5-4 and J is TRBJ2-3, with 14 bases lining up with TRBD2. The J segment lost 6 bases and the V segment lost 4 bases, leaving 7 bases of the junction unmatched. The CDR3 is 16 amino acids. Germline V gives CDR1 SGHNT, CDR2 YYREEE (reference sequence).

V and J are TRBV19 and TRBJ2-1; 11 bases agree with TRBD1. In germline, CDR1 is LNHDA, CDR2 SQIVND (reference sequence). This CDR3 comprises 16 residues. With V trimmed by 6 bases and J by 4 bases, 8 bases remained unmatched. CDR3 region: CASRPSRDRGYNEQFF. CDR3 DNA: TGTGCCAGTAGGCCTTCCCGGGACAGGGGGTACAATGAGCAGTTCTTC. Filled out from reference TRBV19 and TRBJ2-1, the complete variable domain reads DGGITQSPKYLFRKEGQNVTLSCEQNLNHDAMYWYRQDPGQGLRLIYYSQIVNDFQKGDIAEGYSVSREKKESFPLTVTSAQKNPTAFYLCASRPSRDRGYNEQFFGPGTRLTVL.

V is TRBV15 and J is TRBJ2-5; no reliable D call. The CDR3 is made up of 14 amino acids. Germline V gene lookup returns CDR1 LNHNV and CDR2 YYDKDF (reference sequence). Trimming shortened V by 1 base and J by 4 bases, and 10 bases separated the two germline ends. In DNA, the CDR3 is TGTGCCACCAGCAGAGTTGGCGAACTAGAGACCCAGTACTTC. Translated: CATSRVGELETQYF.